Described below is a single T cell receptor (beta chain) sequence and its context. This sample is drawn from a study of blood T cell repertoires in COVID-19. The protocol was immunoSEQ multiplex PCR, while the TCRdb copy is restricted to in-frame clones and leaves out a portion. The sample records about 75,000 clones, less than 85% being singletons. V lost 0 bases and J lost 6, with 8 bases in between. Looked up from germline, CDR1 is MNHEY and CDR2 is SVGAGI. The CDR3 loop spans 13 amino acids. The V gene is TRBV6-5, the J gene TRBJ1-1, with a weak D call TRBD1 (5 bases). This TCR was sampled from a woman of 80 years or more with active or convalescent COVID-19. The sample comprised peripheral blood. The CDR3: CASSYSVRAEAFF. The CDR3 region has the DNA TGTGCCAGCAGTTACTCGGTCAGGGCTGAAGCTTTCTTT.